One sample yielded the 17 T cell receptor beta chains listed below, sequenced in a study of shared clonotypes between healthy human individuals (dated by TCRdb to about 2020). The library came from the immunoSEQ multiplex PCR assay. This immuneACCESS table, as held by TCRdb, lists in-frame sequences with V and J called but not all clones. Of the missing ones, under half trace to an unresolved V gene in checked studies; the others have no known cause. Counted in this sample were 1 million to 1.2 million clones; 77% of them appeared once. The ten largest account for roughly 0.83% of the sample. Sequenced sample: memory CD4+ T cells from PBMCs. The cell subset or site label here, explained by the study, means: CD45RA-negative fraction. Source of these receptors: a young man in good health. Some clones in this sample may be carry-over from other donors' samples.

The chain carries TRBV7-4 and TRBJ2-7, with 7 positions matching TRBD2. Germline trimming cut 2 bases from V and 0 bases from J; bases unmatched to any gene: 13. The length of the CDR3 is 18 residues. Per the germline V gene, CDR1 is SGHVT and CDR2 is SQSDAQ. Here the CDR3 DNA reads TGTGCCAGCAGCTTAAAGGCTAGCGGACCCACCCCCTCCTACGAGCAGTACTTC. Protein sequence: CASSLKASGPTPSYEQYF.

The V call is TRBV28, the J call TRBJ1-4; D might be TRBD1 (5 bases). There are 17 residues in the CDR3. The V end lost 6 bases, the J end lost 1 base, and 18 bases lay between the germline ends. The germline gives CDR1 MDHEN, CDR2 SYDVKM. In DNA, the CDR3 is TGTGCCAGCAGCCCCAACGCAGGGAAACGAACTAATGAAAAACTGTTTTTT. Amino acids: CASSPNAGKRTNEKLFF.

The J gene is TRBJ2-7, the V gene TRBV5-1; D remains ambiguous. Germline V lookup: CDR1 SGHRS, CDR2 YFSETQ. The CDR3 runs to 15 residues. V lost 4 bases and J 0 bases, leaving 14 bases between the germline ends. The chain's CDR3 is CASSRAESPSYEQYF. CDR3 in DNA: TGCGCCAGCAGCCGAGCTGAATCGCCCTCCTACGAGCAGTACTTC. The whole variable domain, remainder taken from reference TRBV5-1 and TRBJ2-7, is KAGVTQTPRYLIKTRGQQVTLSCSPISGHRSVSWYQQTPGQGLQFLFEYFSETQRNKGNFPGRFSGRQFSNSRSEMNVSTLELGDSALYLCASSRAESPSYEQYFGPGTRLTVT.

In its sample, this clone was seen many times. The sample carries other DNA sequences with the same CDR3. The CDR3 sequence is CASSEFGTGGSSYGYTF. CDR3 bases: TGTGCCAGCAGTGAGTTTGGGACAGGGGGATCGAGTTATGGCTACACCTTC. The J gene is TRBJ1-2, the V gene TRBV2; 11 positions match TRBD1. Germline V gives CDR1 SNHLY, CDR2 FYNNEI. The CDR3 extends over 17 amino acids. V trimming: 3 bases; J trimming: 5 bases; junction bases outside the gene matches: 11.

The sample holds a few counts of this clone. The rearrangement uses TRBV28 and TRBJ2-1; D gene ambiguous. The CDR3 consists of 15 residues. Germline values: CDR1 MDHEN, CDR2 SYDVKM. V lost 2 bases to trimming and J lost 8 bases, with 16 bases between them. CDR3 bases: TGTGCCAGCAGTTTACGGCCCGGGCCTTATCATGAGCAGTTCTTC. This encodes CASSLRPGPYHEQFF. Together with reference TRBV28 and TRBJ2-1, the CDR3 gives the full variable domain: DVKVTQSSRYLVKRTGEKVFLECVQDMDHENMFWYRQDPGLGLRLIYFSYDVKMKEKGDIPEGYSVSREKKERFSLILESASTNQTSMYLCASSLRPGPYHEQFFGPGTRLTVL.

V gene TRBV2 combines with J gene TRBJ2-1; 11 bases line up with TRBD2. This CDR3 comprises 14 residues. V lost 1 base, J lost 11 bases, and 4 bases stayed unmatched. Looked up from germline, CDR1 is SNHLY and CDR2 is FYNNEI. CDR3 nucleotides: TGTGCCAGCAGTGAAGGGCTAGCGGGAGGCCAGCAGTTCTTC. Protein sequence: CASSEGLAGGQQFF.

The chain uses TRBV19 and TRBJ2-7; 12 positions match TRBD1. Germline V gives CDR1 LNHDA, CDR2 SQIVND (reference sequence). Trimming at V came to 6 bases and at J to 5 bases, leaving 11 bases not matched to a gene. This CDR3 spans 16 amino acids. In DNA form, the CDR3 reads TGTGCCAGTAGAACAGCCGGGACAGGGGGCGCCCACGAGCAGTACTTC. This sequence encodes CASRTAGTGGAHEQYF.

Notes on this clone: Other DNA sequences in this sample translate to the same CDR3. The chain joins TRBV29-1 to TRBJ2-3; 8 bases fit TRBD2. Germline-derived CDR1 and CDR2 are SQVTM and ANQGSEA. The CDR3 runs 14 residues. V lost 4 bases to trimming and J lost 5 bases; unmatched junction nucleotides: 8. The CDR3 bases are TGCAGCGTTGGTCCGGGAACTAGCGGAGATACGCAGTATTTT. Translating gives CSVGPGTSGDTQYF.

The chain uses TRBV6-1 and TRBJ2-6; D is unclear. With 7 bases removed from V and 0 bases from J, the gap between germline ends came to 10 bases. This CDR3 spans 15 amino acids. Germline V gene data show CDR1 as MNHNS and CDR2 as SASEGT. CDR3 sequence reads: CASTKVNSGANVLTF. CDR3 DNA: TGTGCCAGCACTAAAGTAAACTCTGGGGCCAACGTCCTGACTTTC.

Turning to this clone: Different DNA sequences within this sample yield the same CDR3. V and J are TRBV6-5 and TRBJ1-1, with unresolved D. CDR3 length: 14 residues. V was shortened by 0 bases and J by 0 bases, with 5 bases between the two germline ends. Germline V gene data show CDR1 as MNHEY and CDR2 as SVGAGI. CDR3 amino acids: CASSYSAVNTEAFF. The CDR3 DNA reads TGTGCCAGCAGTTACTCAGCGGTGAACACTGAAGCTTTCTTT.

V and J are TRBV18 and TRBJ2-5; 7 nucleotides match TRBD1. Per the germline V gene, CDR1 is KGHSH and CDR2 is LQKENI. The CDR3 totals 15 residues. V lost 0 bases to trimming and J lost 5 bases; unmatched junction nucleotides: 6. The CDR3 here is CASSPPRGGWETQYF. The DNA for the CDR3 is TGTGCCAGCTCACCACCGCGAGGGGGCTGGGAGACCCAGTACTTC.

The chain couples TRBV6-5 to TRBJ1-3, with unresolved D. Germline V gene sequence: CDR1 MNHEY, CDR2 SVGAGI. The CDR3 consists of 16 residues. Deletions cut 0 bases from V and 0 bases from J, with 9 bases between. CDR3 DNA: TGTGCCAGCAGTTACTCGACACTTTCCTCTGGAAACACCATATATTTT. Translating it yields CASSYSTLSSGNTIYF.

In its sample, this clone was seen once. V is TRBV11-2 and J is TRBJ2-2; 11 nucleotides match TRBD2. The CDR3 contains 18 residues. Germline CDR1 is SGHAT and CDR2 is FQNNGV. The trim removed 6 bases at V and 1 base at J, leaving 10 bases unmatched. The CDR3 region is CASRPYSGRERNTGELFF. DNA of the CDR3: TGTGCCAGCAGACCCTATAGCGGGAGGGAACGGAACACCGGGGAGCTGTTTTTT. Full variable domain (rest looked up from reference TRBV11-2 and TRBJ2-2): EAGVAQSPRYKIIEKRQSVAFWCNPISGHATLYWYQQILGQGPKLLIQFQNNGVVDDSQLPKDRFSAERLKGVDSTLKIQPAKLEDSAVYLCASRPYSGRERNTGELFFGEGSRLTVL.

V and J are TRBV5-4 and TRBJ2-5, with TRBD1 matching over 10 bases. CDR1 and CDR2 (germline): SGHNT, YYREEE (reference sequence). This CDR3 contains 14 residues. Unmatched junction bases numbered 2, after V lost 2 bases and J lost 4 bases. The CDR3 protein is CASSFGDRGETQYF. CDR3 in DNA: TGTGCCAGCAGCTTCGGGGACAGGGGAGAGACCCAGTACTTC.

This clone was counted a single time. The V and J genes are TRBV5-5 and TRBJ2-2; D is unclear. Germline V gene lookup returns CDR1 SGHKS and CDR2 YYEKEE (reference sequence). V was clipped by 1 base and J by 3 bases, with 10 bases between them. The CDR3 runs 15 residues. The CDR3 here is CASSLTEGYTGELFF. The CDR3 DNA reads TGTGCCAGCAGCTTGACAGAAGGATACACCGGGGAGCTGTTTTTT.

This clone was counted a single time. The chain has TRBV10-3 and TRBJ2-7; 8 bases line up with TRBD2. Germline CDR1 ENHRY, CDR2 SYGVKD. Trimming at V came to 3 bases and at J to 0 bases, leaving 7 bases not matched to a gene. The CDR3 consists of 16 residues. CDR3 region: CAISEPRAGASYEQYF. CDR3 nucleotides: TGTGCCATCAGTGAACCTAGAGCGGGAGCCTCCTACGAGCAGTACTTC.

This clone was recorded once. The V and J genes are TRBV5-1 and TRBJ1-1; TRBD1 matches 10 bases. Trimming took 4 bases from V and 1 from J; bases not matched to a gene: 4. The CDR3 loop spans 15 amino acids. Germline CDR1 is SGHRS and CDR2 is YFSETQ. CDR3 amino acids: CASSVRTGGNTEAFF. CDR3 bases: TGCGCCAGCAGCGTTAGGACAGGGGGGAACACTGAAGCTTTCTTT.